The rows below give T cell receptor beta chains drawn from one sample of a study of blood T cell repertoires in COVID-19. TCRdb's copy holds only in-frame clones and misses some; the assay was immunoSEQ multiplex PCR. Of about 260,000 clones listed, 75% to 90% were seen once; the top ten hold about 2%. The sample consisted of peripheral blood. The receptors shown here come from a woman aged 50 to 60 who had recovered from COVID-19. Both conserved end residues are part of each CDR3. D genes are given only for firm matches. Size is stated for part of the rows, as once, few or many counts, or as a class when the clone is expanded.

DNA,CDR3,D,V,J,size
TGTGCCAGCAGTTCTCGGGACAGGGCAGCCTACGAGCAGTACTTC,CASSSRDRAAYEQYF,TRBD1,TRBV27,TRBJ2-7,-
TGTGCCAGCACTGCCTATGGGGCAACCGTGGAGCAGTACTTC,CASTAYGATVEQYF,-,TRBV28,TRBJ2-7,few
TGTGCCAGCAGCTTGTACGCCCGGGACATTCAGTACTTC,CASSLYARDIQYF,-,TRBV5-6,TRBJ2-4,-
TGTGCCAGCAGCTTAGGGACCGGGGGGAGAACAGATACGCAGTATTTT,CASSLGTGGRTDTQYF,TRBD2,TRBV7-6,TRBJ2-3,few
TGTGCCAGCAGCCGTTCAGGGGGAAAGGATGGCTACACCTTC,CASSRSGGKDGYTF,TRBD1,TRBV7-9,TRBJ1-2,-
TGCAGTGCTAGAACCAGGGATGGCTACACCTTC,CSARTRDGYTF,-,TRBV20-1,TRBJ1-2,-
TGTGCCAGCAGCGGCCAGTTTGAGTGGGGGGGCAGCGATGAGCAGTTCTTC,CASSGQFEWGGSDEQFF,-,TRBV9,TRBJ2-1,-
TGTGCCAGCAGTGAAGCAGGGGTCTATGGCTACACCTTC,CASSEAGVYGYTF,-,TRBV6-1,TRBJ1-2,-
TGTGCCAGCAGCTTAGGATTGGGGCCCCCCACAGATACGCAGTATTTT,CASSLGLGPPTDTQYF,-,TRBV7-3,TRBJ2-3,-
TGCAGTGCTAGTCAGACTAGCGGAGGGACCCAGTACTTC,CSASQTSGGTQYF,TRBD2,TRBV20-1,TRBJ2-5,-
TGTGCCAGCTCACCGGGACAGGGGAGAACAGATACGCAGTATTTT,CASSPGQGRTDTQYF,TRBD1,TRBV18,TRBJ2-3,-
TGTGCCAGTAAGACACAGGGTGACACTGAAGCTTTCTTT,CASKTQGDTEAFF,-,TRBV19,TRBJ1-1,-
TGTGCCATCAGTGATCAGGGACAGGGGGTAGAGACCCAGTACTTC,CAISDQGQGVETQYF,TRBD1,TRBV10-3,TRBJ2-5,-
TGTGCCAGCAGCTTCGCAGGATTCAATGAGCAGTTCTTC,CASSFAGFNEQFF,-,TRBV7-3,TRBJ2-1,-
TGCGCCAGCAGCTCCATAGCGGGGGGGTACAATGAGCAGTTCTTC,CASSSIAGGYNEQFF,TRBD2,TRBV5-1,TRBJ2-1,-
TGCGCCAGCAGCTTATCGACAGGGGGCGAGCAGTACTTC,CASSLSTGGEQYF,TRBD1,TRBV5-1,TRBJ2-7,-
TGTGCCAGGAAGACAGGGGCCTATGGCTACACCTTC,CARKTGAYGYTF,TRBD1,TRBV2,TRBJ1-2,-
TGTGCCTGGAATCCCAAACGGGACTCTGGAACTGAAGCTTTCTTT,CAWNPKRDSGTEAFF,-,TRBV30,TRBJ1-1,-
TGCGCCAGCAGCACCGGACAACCCACCGGGGAGCTGTTTTTT,CASSTGQPTGELFF,-,TRBV5-1,TRBJ2-2,-
TGTGCCAGCGGGACAGGGGGCTGGTATGGCTACACCTTC,CASGTGGWYGYTF,TRBD1,TRBV2,TRBJ1-2,-
TGTGCCAGCAGCTGGGGGACAAGCCCTGGATCACCCCTCCACTTT,CASSWGTSPGSPLHF,-,TRBV5-4,TRBJ1-6,-
TGTGCCTGGAGTGTACCGACAGTGGGGGAGCTGTTTTTT,CAWSVPTVGELFF,-,TRBV30,TRBJ2-2,-
TGTGCCAGCAGCTTAGAGGTTGGGCGGCCCCAGCATTTT,CASSLEVGRPQHF,-,TRBV7-6,TRBJ1-5,-
TGTGCCAGCAGTTCCCCAGCGCAGGGCCCTAGCACAGATACGCAGTATTTT,CASSSPAQGPSTDTQYF,-,TRBV28,TRBJ2-3,-
TGTGCCAGCAGCTCAGGGACAGGGCTAGAGCAGTACTTC,CASSSGTGLEQYF,TRBD1,TRBV7-3,TRBJ2-7,-
TGCGCCAGCAGTCCCTCTATGACTAGCGGGGTTCCCACCGGGGAGCTGTTTTTT,CASSPSMTSGVPTGELFF,TRBD2,TRBV5-1,TRBJ2-2,few